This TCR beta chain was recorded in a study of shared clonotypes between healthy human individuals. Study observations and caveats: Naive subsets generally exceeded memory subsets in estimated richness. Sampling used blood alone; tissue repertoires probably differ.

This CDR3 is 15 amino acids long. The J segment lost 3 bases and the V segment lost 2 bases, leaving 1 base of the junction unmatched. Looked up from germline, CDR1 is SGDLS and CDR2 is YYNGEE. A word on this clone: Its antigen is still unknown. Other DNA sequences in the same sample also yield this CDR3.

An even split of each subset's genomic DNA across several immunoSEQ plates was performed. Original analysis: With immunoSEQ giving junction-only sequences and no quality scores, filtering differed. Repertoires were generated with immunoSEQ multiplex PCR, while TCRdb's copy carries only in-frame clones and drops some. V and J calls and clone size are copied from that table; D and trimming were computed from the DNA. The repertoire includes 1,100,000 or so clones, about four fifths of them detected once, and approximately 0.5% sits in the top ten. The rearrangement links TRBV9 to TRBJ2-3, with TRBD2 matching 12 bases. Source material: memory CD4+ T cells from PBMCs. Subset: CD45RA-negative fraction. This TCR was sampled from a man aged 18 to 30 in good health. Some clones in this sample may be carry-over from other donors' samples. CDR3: CASSVLAGGTDTQYF. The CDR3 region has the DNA TGTGCCAGCAGCGTTCTAGCGGGGGGGACAGATACGCAGTATTTT.